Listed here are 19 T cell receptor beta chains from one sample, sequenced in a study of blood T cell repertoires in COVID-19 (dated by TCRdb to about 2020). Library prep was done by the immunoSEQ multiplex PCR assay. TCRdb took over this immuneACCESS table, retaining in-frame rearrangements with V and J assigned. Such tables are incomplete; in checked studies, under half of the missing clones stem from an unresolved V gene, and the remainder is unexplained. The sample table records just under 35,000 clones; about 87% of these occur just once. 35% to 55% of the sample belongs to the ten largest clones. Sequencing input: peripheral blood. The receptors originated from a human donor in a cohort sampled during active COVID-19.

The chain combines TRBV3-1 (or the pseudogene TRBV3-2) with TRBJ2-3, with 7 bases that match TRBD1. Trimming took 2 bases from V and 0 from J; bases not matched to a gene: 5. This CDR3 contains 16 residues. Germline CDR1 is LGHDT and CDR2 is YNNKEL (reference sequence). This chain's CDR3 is CASSQTGTASTDTQYF. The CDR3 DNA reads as TGTGCCAGCAGCCAAACCGGGACAGCTAGCACAGATACGCAGTATTTT.

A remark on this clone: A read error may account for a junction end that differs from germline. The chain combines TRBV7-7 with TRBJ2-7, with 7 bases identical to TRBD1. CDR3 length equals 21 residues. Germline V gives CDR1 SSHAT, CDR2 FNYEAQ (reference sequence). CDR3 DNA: TGTGCTAGCAGCTTAGGAAGGCTACTTCAATGTGGACAGGTGAAATCCTACGAGCAGTACTTC. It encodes CASSLGRLLQCGQVKSYEQYF.

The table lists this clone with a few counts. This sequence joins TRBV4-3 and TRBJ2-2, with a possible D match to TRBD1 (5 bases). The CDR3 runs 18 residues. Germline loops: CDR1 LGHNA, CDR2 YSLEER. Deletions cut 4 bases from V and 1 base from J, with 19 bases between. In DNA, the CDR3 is TGCGCCAGCAGCCTTATCCTTAGGGGTTTCGTGAACACCGGGGAGCTGTTTTTT. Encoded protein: CASSLILRGFVNTGELFF.

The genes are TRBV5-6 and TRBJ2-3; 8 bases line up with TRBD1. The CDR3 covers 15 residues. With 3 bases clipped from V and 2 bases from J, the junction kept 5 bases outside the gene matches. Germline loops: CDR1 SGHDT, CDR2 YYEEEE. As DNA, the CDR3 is TGTGCCAGCAGCTCGACAGGGGTCGTCACAGATACGCAGTATTTT. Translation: CASSSTGVVTDTQYF.

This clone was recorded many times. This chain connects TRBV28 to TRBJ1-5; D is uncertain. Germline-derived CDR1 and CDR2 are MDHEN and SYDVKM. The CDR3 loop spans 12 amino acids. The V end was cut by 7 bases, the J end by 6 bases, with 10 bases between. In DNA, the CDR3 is TGTGCCAGCACCACCGCAGGTCAGCCCCAGCATTTT. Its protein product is CASTTAGQPQHF.

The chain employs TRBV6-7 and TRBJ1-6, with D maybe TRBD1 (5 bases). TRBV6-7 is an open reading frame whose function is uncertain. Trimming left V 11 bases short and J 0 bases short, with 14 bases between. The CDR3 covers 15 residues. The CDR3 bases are TGTGCCCCCCAGGGTCCCAGCTCCTATAATTCACCCCTCCACTTT. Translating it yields CAPQGPSSYNSPLHF.

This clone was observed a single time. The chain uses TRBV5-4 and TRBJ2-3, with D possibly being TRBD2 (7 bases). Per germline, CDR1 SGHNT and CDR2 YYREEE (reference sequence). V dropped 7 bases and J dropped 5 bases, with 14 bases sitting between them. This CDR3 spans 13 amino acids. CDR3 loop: CASGGGAVDTQYF. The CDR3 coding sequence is TGTGCCAGCGGAGGGGGGGCCGTAGATACGCAGTATTTT.

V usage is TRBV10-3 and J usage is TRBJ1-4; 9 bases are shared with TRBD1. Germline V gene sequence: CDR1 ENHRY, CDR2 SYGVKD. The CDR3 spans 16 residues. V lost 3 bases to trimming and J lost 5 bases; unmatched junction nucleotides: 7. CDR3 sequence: CAISENRGQGNEKLFF. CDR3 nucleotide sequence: TGTGCCATCAGTGAAAATAGGGGACAGGGAAATGAAAAACTGTTTTTT.

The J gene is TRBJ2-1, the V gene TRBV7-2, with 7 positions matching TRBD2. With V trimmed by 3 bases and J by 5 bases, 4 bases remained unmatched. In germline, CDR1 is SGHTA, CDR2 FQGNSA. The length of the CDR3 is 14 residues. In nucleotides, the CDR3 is TGTGCCAGCAGCTTGCGGGACTACAACAATGAGCAGTTCTTC. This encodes CASSLRDYNNEQFF.

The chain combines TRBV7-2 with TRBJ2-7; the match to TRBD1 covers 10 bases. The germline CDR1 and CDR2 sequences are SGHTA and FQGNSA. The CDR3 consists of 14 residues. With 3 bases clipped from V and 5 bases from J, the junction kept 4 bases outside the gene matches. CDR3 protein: CASSFRQGANEQYF. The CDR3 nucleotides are TGTGCCAGCAGCTTCCGACAGGGGGCCAACGAGCAGTACTTC. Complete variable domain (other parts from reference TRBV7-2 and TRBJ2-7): GAGVSQSPSNKVTEKGKDVELRCDPISGHTALYWYRQSLGQGLEFLIYFQGNSAPDKSGLPSDRFSAERTGGSVSTLTIQRTQQEDSAVYLCASSFRQGANEQYFGPGTRLTVT.

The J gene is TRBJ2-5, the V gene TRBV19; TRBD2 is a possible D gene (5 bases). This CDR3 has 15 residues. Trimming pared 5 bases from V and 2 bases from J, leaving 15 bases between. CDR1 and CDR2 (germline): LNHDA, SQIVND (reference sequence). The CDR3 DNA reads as TGTGCCAGTAGTGGACGAGCGGCGATACAAGAGACCCAGTACTTC. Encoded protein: CASSGRAAIQETQYF.

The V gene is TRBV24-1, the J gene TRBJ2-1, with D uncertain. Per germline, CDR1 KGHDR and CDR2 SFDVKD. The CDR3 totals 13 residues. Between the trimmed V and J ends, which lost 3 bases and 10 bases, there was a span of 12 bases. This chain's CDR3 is CATSDLYYGEQFF. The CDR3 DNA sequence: TGTGCCACCAGTGATCTATACTACGGGGAGCAGTTCTTC.

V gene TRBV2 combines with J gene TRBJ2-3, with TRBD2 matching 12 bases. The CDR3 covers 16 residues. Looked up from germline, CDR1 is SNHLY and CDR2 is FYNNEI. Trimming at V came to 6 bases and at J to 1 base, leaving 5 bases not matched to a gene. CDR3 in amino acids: CASRVTSGGRTDTQYF. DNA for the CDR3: TGTGCCAGCAGGGTCACTAGCGGGGGGCGCACAGATACGCAGTATTTT.

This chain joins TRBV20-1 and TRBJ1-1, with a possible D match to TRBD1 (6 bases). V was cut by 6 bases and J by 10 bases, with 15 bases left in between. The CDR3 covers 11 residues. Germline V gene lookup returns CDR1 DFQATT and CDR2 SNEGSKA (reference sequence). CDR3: CSAEQGLGAFF. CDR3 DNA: TGCAGTGCCGAACAGGGCTTAGGAGCTTTCTTT.

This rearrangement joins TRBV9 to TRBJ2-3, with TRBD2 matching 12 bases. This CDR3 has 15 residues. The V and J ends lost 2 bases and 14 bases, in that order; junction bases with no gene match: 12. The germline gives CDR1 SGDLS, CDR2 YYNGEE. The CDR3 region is CASSVYPTSGGPSYF. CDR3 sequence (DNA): TGTGCCAGCAGCGTCTATCCCACTAGCGGGGGGCCGTCGTATTTT.

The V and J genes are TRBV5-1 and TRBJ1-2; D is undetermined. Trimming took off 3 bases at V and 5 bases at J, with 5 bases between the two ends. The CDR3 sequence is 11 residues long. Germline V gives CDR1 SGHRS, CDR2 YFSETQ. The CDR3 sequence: CASSSQYGYTF. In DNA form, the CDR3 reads TGCGCCAGCAGCTCTCAGTATGGCTACACCTTC.

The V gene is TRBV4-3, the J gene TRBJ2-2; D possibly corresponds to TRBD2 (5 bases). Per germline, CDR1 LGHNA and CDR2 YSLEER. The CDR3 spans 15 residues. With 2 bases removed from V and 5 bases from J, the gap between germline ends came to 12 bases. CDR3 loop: CASSQMAGITGELFF. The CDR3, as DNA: TGCGCCAGCAGCCAAATGGCGGGTATAACCGGGGAGCTGTTTTTT.

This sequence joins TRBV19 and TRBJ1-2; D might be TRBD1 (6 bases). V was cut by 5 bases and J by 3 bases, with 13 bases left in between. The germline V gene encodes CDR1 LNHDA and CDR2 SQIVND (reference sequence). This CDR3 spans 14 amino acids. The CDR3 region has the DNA TGTGCCAGTAGTCGACAGACAGGAGACTATGGCTACACCTTC. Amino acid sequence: CASSRQTGDYGYTF.

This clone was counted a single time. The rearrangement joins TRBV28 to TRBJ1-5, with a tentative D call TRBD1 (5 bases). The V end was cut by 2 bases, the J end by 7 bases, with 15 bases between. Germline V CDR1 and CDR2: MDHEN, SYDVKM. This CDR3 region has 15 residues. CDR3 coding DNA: TGTGCCAGCAGTTTAGCGGGGGTGAACGGGCAGCCCCAGCATTTT. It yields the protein CASSLAGVNGQPQHF.